Listed here are 21 T cell receptor beta chains from one sample, sequenced in a study of T-cell reconstitution after alpha-beta-depleted transplantation in children. Unique molecular identifiers were used in preparing the TCRbeta library. TCRdb used MiXCR to reprocess the PCR reads, holding one entry per CDR3 protein. The sample has under 850,000 distinct CDR3 sequences; less than 15% are singletons. The sequencing used PBMCs, collected before TCRalphabeta/CD19-depleted stem cell transplant. These receptors all come from a girl aged 2 to 10 with congenital amegakaryocytic thrombocytopenia, due to receive a stem cell transplant.

This clonotype was counted many times. The V call is TRBV7-7, the J call TRBJ2-2; 7 bases are shared with TRBD2. With 5 bases clipped from V and 2 bases from J, the junction kept 5 bases outside the gene matches. CDR3 length: 15 residues. Germline assignment: CDR1 SSHAT and CDR2 FNYEAQ (reference sequence). Here the CDR3 reads CASSHSGLNTGELFF. The CDR3 region has the DNA TGTGCCAGCAGCCATAGCGGGCTAAACACCGGGGAGCTGTTTTTT.

This clonotype was recorded at least ten times. The gene calls are TRBV20-1 and TRBJ2-7; D is ambiguous. CDR3 size: 12 residues. Trimming stripped 1 base from V and 3 bases from J, with 7 bases between. Germline V CDR1 and CDR2: DFQATT, SNEGSKA (reference sequence). For the CDR3, the DNA is TGCAGTGCTAGAGCTCCGGGCTACGAGCAGTACTTC. Encoded protein: CSARAPGYEQYF.

There are many counts of this clonotype. The rearrangement joins TRBV29-1 to TRBJ2-1, with TRBD2 matching 11 bases. In germline, CDR1 is SQVTM, CDR2 ANQGSEA. The CDR3 runs to 14 residues. V lost 4 bases, J lost 8 bases, and 7 bases stayed unmatched. Here the CDR3 reads CSVVWLAGGYEQFF. The CDR3 DNA reads as TGCAGCGTTGTGTGGCTAGCGGGAGGCTATGAGCAGTTCTTC.

The rearrangement joins TRBV11-2 to TRBJ2-3, with D unclear. Between the trimmed V and J ends, which lost 1 base and 2 bases, there was a span of 10 bases. This CDR3 has 15 amino acids. Germline V gene data show CDR1 as SGHAT and CDR2 as FQNNGV. The CDR3 DNA reads TGTGCCAGCAGCTTAGGAAGCCCGGCCACAGATACGCAGTATTTT. Translating gives CASSLGSPATDTQYF.

This clonotype was counted ten times or more. The chain employs TRBV29-1 and TRBJ2-1, with TRBD2 identical over 11 bases. The CDR3 spans 18 residues. Germline lookup yields CDR1 SQVTM and CDR2 ANQGSEA. V shed 1 base, J shed 0 bases, and the junction held 8 bases outside the gene matches. CDR3 nucleotides: TGCAGCGTTGAAGCCCCACTAGCGGGAGACAGCTCCTACAATGAGCAGTTCTTC. Its translation is CSVEAPLAGDSSYNEQFF.

The table lists this clonotype with a few counts. The chain joins TRBV20-1 to TRBJ2-5; D might be TRBD2 (5 bases). Trimming pared 7 bases from V and 5 bases from J, leaving 17 bases between. The CDR3 length is 13 residues. Germline CDR1 and CDR2: DFQATT and SNEGSKA (reference sequence). The CDR3 region has the DNA TGCAGTGAGCGAGGGCCGGATTTTGAGACCCAGTACTTC. The encoded protein is CSERGPDFETQYF.

The chain couples TRBV20-1 to TRBJ2-1, with 11 nucleotides matching TRBD2. This CDR3 has 14 amino acids. J gave up 8 bases and V 2 bases, and 5 bases lay outside the gene matches. From germline, CDR1 is DFQATT and CDR2 SNEGSKA (reference sequence). The CDR3 spells CSARRSGRVHEQFF. The CDR3 DNA follows: TGCAGTGCTAGACGTAGCGGGAGGGTGCATGAGCAGTTCTTC.

This clonotype was counted many times. As DNA, the CDR3 is TGTGCCAGCAGCCACGGACTAGCGGCAGGCACCGGGGAGCTGTTTTTT. This translates into CASSHGLAAGTGELFF. This chain uses TRBV7-9 with TRBJ2-2; 10 nucleotides match TRBD2. Trimming removed 5 bases from V and 4 bases from J; junction bases left unmatched: 7. There are 16 residues in the CDR3. Looked up from germline, CDR1 is SEHNR and CDR2 is FQNEAQ (reference sequence).

The CDR3 DNA follows: TGTGCCAGCAGCTTCGTCGCCGGACCCCTTTCGGCGGGGGCCAACGTCCTGACTTTC. As protein: CASSFVAGPLSAGANVLTF. The chain links TRBV11-1 to TRBJ2-6; D remains unclear. Looked up from germline, CDR1 is SGHAT and CDR2 is FQDESV (reference sequence). Between the trimmed V and J ends, which lost 3 bases and 4 bases, there was a span of 22 bases. CDR3 size: 19 residues.

This chain uses TRBV14 with TRBJ2-1; D might be TRBD2 (5 bases). V gave up 4 bases and J gave up 7 bases, with 14 bases separating them. The germline V gene has CDR1 SGHDN and CDR2 FVKESK. The CDR3 covers 14 residues. The CDR3 nucleotides read TGTGCCAGCAGCCCCCCTTTACAGCGGAATGAGCAGTTCTTC. Translated: CASSPPLQRNEQFF.

This clonotype came up many times. This chain connects TRBV4-1 to TRBJ1-1; D is uncertain. V was shortened by 1 base and J by 4 bases, with 10 bases between the two germline ends. The CDR3 extends over 14 amino acids. Germline CDR1 MGHRA, CDR2 YSYEKL. CDR3 sequence (DNA): TGCGCCAGCAGCCAAGTGGGAGTAACCACTGAAGCTTTCTTT. Translating gives CASSQVGVTTEAFF.

This clonotype occurred many times. The rearrangement uses TRBV7-7 and TRBJ2-2, with D perhaps TRBD2 (5 bases). Trimming removed 5 bases at V and 0 bases at J, with 10 bases between. The CDR3 extends over 15 amino acids. Germline V gene data show CDR1 as SSHAT and CDR2 as FNYEAQ (reference sequence). The CDR3 region is CASSPGLTNTGELFF. DNA of the CDR3: TGTGCCAGCAGCCCTGGACTGACGAACACCGGGGAGCTGTTTTTT.

This clonotype was counted many times. The chain uses TRBV29-1 and TRBJ1-2; 8 bases map to TRBD1. V dropped 2 bases and J dropped 8; count of bases not matched to a gene: 4. The germline V gene has CDR1 SQVTM and CDR2 ANQGSEA. This CDR3 region has 12 residues. This CDR3 reads CSVERTGKGYTF. The CDR3 coding sequence is TGCAGCGTTGAAAGGACAGGGAAAGGCTACACCTTC. Full variable domain (outside the CDR3, taken from reference TRBV29-1 and TRBJ1-2): SAVISQKPSRDICQRGTSLTIQCQVDSQVTMMFWYRQQPGQSLTLIATANQGSEATYESGFVIDKFPISRPNLTFSTLTVSNMSPEDSSIYLCSVERTGKGYTFGSGTRLTVV.

This clonotype was observed at least ten times. The rearrangement uses TRBV29-1 and TRBJ2-3; D is undetermined. This CDR3 has 14 amino acids. Germline CDR1 is SQVTM and CDR2 is ANQGSEA. V lost 4 bases and J 3 bases, leaving 14 bases between the germline ends. The DNA of the CDR3 is TGCAGCGTTGCTATTTTTTCGAGGACAGATACGCAGTATTTT. Amino acid sequence: CSVAIFSRTDTQYF.

This chain joins TRBV7-8 and TRBJ2-1; no clear D gene. This CDR3 region has 15 residues. V dropped 0 bases and J dropped 7 bases, with 13 bases sitting between them. CDR1 SGHVS and CDR2 FQNEAQ come from the germline V gene. Here the CDR3 reads CASSLAAAIRNEQFF. CDR3 DNA: TGTGCCAGCAGCTTAGCTGCGGCGATCCGGAATGAGCAGTTCTTC.

This clonotype was seen ten or more times. The CDR3 reads CACRRPSEETQYF. The CDR3 DNA reads TGTGCCTGTCGTCGGCCTAGCGAAGAGACCCAGTACTTC. The chain carries TRBV6-6 and TRBJ2-5; D might be TRBD2 (6 bases). Trimming shortened V by 11 bases and J by 3 bases, and 16 bases separated the two germline ends. Looked up from germline, CDR1 is MNHNY and CDR2 is SVGAGI (reference sequence). This CDR3 has 13 amino acids.

This clonotype was counted ten times or more. V gene TRBV12-3 or TRBV12-4 combines with J gene TRBJ1-5, with 11 bases aligning to TRBD1. The CDR3 extends over 13 amino acids. V dropped 6 bases and J dropped 5; count of bases not matched to a gene: 0. In nucleotides, the CDR3 is TGTGCCAGCAGGGGACAGGGGGATCAGCCCCAGCATTTT. Amino acid sequence: CASRGQGDQPQHF.

This clonotype has a count of ten or more. V usage is TRBV11-2 and J usage is TRBJ1-1; TRBD1 might be the D (5 bases). Trimming pared 3 bases from V and 0 bases from J, leaving 11 bases between. CDR1 SGHAT and CDR2 FQNNGV come from the germline V gene. There are 15 residues in the CDR3. CDR3 protein: CASSFGDQMNTEAFF. In DNA form, the CDR3 reads TGTGCCAGCAGCTTTGGGGACCAAATGAACACTGAAGCTTTCTTT. The full variable domain, rest sourced from reference TRBV11-2 and TRBJ1-1, is EAGVAQSPRYKIIEKRQSVAFWCNPISGHATLYWYQQILGQGPKLLIQFQNNGVVDDSQLPKDRFSAERLKGVDSTLKIQPAKLEDSAVYLCASSFGDQMNTEAFFGQGTRLTVV.

The chain recombines TRBV29-1 with TRBJ2-7, with D perhaps matching TRBD2 (6 bases). CDR1 SQVTM and CDR2 ANQGSEA come from the germline V gene. This CDR3 spans 13 amino acids. The V end was cut by 7 bases, the J end by 3 bases, with 16 bases between. The CDR3 DNA reads as TGCAGCGGGCTAGGGGTGGGGGGCTACGAGCAGTACTTC. It is translated as CSGLGVGGYEQYF.

The chain employs TRBV7-9 and TRBJ2-3; D unresolved. CDR3 length equals 13 residues. CDR1 is SEHNR, CDR2 FQNEAQ, per germline (reference sequence). V shed 3 bases and J shed 5 bases, with 9 bases lying between them. The CDR3 coding sequence is TGTGCCAGCAGCTTCAGAGCGCTAGATACGCAGTATTTT. It specifies CASSFRALDTQYF. The variable domain in full, with the rest retrieved from reference TRBV7-9 and TRBJ2-3, is DTGVSQNPRHKITKRGQNVTFRCDPISEHNRLYWYRQTLGQGPEFLTYFQNEAQLEKSRLLSDRFSAERPKGSFSTLEIQRTEQGDSAMYLCASSFRALDTQYFGPGTRLTVL.

This clonotype has at least ten counts. CDR3 loop: CSATSGIYYNEQFF. In nucleotides, the CDR3 is TGCAGTGCTACAAGCGGGATTTACTACAATGAGCAGTTCTTC. The chain couples TRBV20-1 to TRBJ2-1; 7 bases line up with TRBD2. The CDR3 spans 14 residues. Germline values: CDR1 DFQATT, CDR2 SNEGSKA (reference sequence). Trimming took 4 bases from V and 3 from J; bases not matched to a gene: 6.